This is a list of T cell receptor beta chains from one sample in a study of memory CD8 T cells in hepatitis C reinfection. Method: immunoSEQ multiplex PCR; TCRdb's copy keeps in-frame clones and lacks some. Of 46,000 or so clones in the sample, nearly 90% were seen once. Material for sequencing was naive CD8+ T cells sorted from blood. Receptors originate from a young man with hepatitis C virus infection. Both conserved end residues are part of each CDR3. D genes are given only for firm matches. The size of a clone is reported for some rows only, either as once, few or many, or as a class for expanded clones.

cdr3_nt,cdr3_aa,d_call,clone_size,v_call,j_call
TGCAGCTCAATAGGACAGGGGCGCAATGAGCAGTTCTTC,CSSIGQGRNEQFF,TRBD1,.,TRBV29-1,TRBJ2-1
TGTGCCAGCAGCATGGGACTAGCGGGGGGAGAGAGAAATGAGCAGTTCTTC,CASSMGLAGGERNEQFF,TRBD2,.,TRBV11-3,TRBJ2-1
TGTGCCAGCAGCGCATCGGGACTAGCCTACAATGAGCAGTTCTTC,CASSASGLAYNEQFF,TRBD2,.,TRBV9,TRBJ2-1
TGCGCCAGCAGCCAAGACGAAGGAAGAGGGGGTTCTTCCTACGAGCAGTACTTC,CASSQDEGRGGSSYEQYF,.,.,TRBV4-1,TRBJ2-7
TGTGCCAGTAGCCCCGGGACAGGGAATGGGGAGCTGTTTTTT,CASSPGTGNGELFF,TRBD1,.,TRBV19,TRBJ2-2
TGCGCCAGCAGTACAACTAAGGGGCTAGCGGGAAACAATGAGCAGTTCTTC,CASSTTKGLAGNNEQFF,TRBD2,.,TRBV10-1,TRBJ2-1
TGTGCCAGCAGCACACCAGGGTTGAACACTGAAGCTTTCTTT,CASSTPGLNTEAFF,.,few,TRBV14,TRBJ1-1
TGTGCCAGCAGGCTCCCCCCACAGGGACCCTACAATGAGCAGTTCTTC,CASRLPPQGPYNEQFF,.,.,TRBV7-9,TRBJ2-1
TGTGCCAGCAGCTTGGGCGGGAGGGCCGTCGGGGAGCTGTTTTTT,CASSLGGRAVGELFF,TRBD2,.,TRBV5-6,TRBJ2-2
TGTGCCACCGGTCCAGCGGGAAGTGAGGAGACCCAGTACTTC,CATGPAGSEETQYF,TRBD2,.,TRBV6-4,TRBJ2-5
TGTGCCAGCAGCTTAAGCCGGGACACCAATCAGCCCCAGCATTTT,CASSLSRDTNQPQHF,.,.,TRBV11-2,TRBJ1-5
TGTGCCAGCAGTTACGGGCTCTCCGCTTTCTTT,CASSYGLSAFF,.,.,TRBV6-5,TRBJ1-1
TGCGCCAGCAGCCAGGGGCTTAGCGGGAGGGCCCCCTACGAGCAGTACTTC,CASSQGLSGRAPYEQYF,TRBD2,.,TRBV4-1,TRBJ2-7
TGTGCCAGCAGCTCCTACCGGACAGGGGGGATCACAGATACGCAGTATTTT,CASSSYRTGGITDTQYF,TRBD1,.,TRBV11-2,TRBJ2-3
TGTGCCAGCAGCTTACCTCCGGGACAGGGAGGAGGGGGCTACACCTTC,CASSLPPGQGGGGYTF,TRBD1,.,TRBV7-2,TRBJ1-2
TGCAGTGCTAGAGCTAGCGGGGACTTCTTC,CSARASGDFF,TRBD2,.,TRBV20-1,TRBJ2-1
TGCAGCGTTGCCTGGGGAGAAACTAATGAGCAGTTCTTC,CSVAWGETNEQFF,.,.,TRBV29-1,TRBJ2-1
TGTGCCAGCACAAACTCTGGGGCCAACGTCCTGACTTTC,CASTNSGANVLTF,.,.,TRBV27,TRBJ2-6
TGTGCCAGCAGCACTCATAGCGGGAGGAATGAGCAGTTCTTC,CASSTHSGRNEQFF,TRBD2,.,TRBV7-3,TRBJ2-1
TGCGCCAGCAGCCAAGATGGATTCGGGAATTCACCCCTCCACTTT,CASSQDGFGNSPLHF,.,.,TRBV4-3,TRBJ1-6
TGTGCCAGCAGCCCCATGACAGGGTCGGCCAACACCATATATTTT,CASSPMTGSANTIYF,TRBD1,.,TRBV11-2,TRBJ1-3
TGCGCCAGCAGCCTCTATCCATCTTCGACAGGGATTAACTATGGCTACACCTTC,CASSLYPSSTGINYGYTF,TRBD1,.,TRBV5-1,TRBJ1-2
TGTGCCAGCAGCTTAGACTACGACAGGGGGTACGAGCAGTACTTC,CASSLDYDRGYEQYF,TRBD1,.,TRBV7-8,TRBJ2-7
TGCGCCAGCAGTCAATATGCCCGCAGGGTCTTGTTCTCCTACGAGCAGTACTTC,CASSQYARRVLFSYEQYF,.,.,TRBV23-1,TRBJ2-7
TGCAGCGTTGACGGCGGGCTTGAAGAGACCCAGTACTTC,CSVDGGLEETQYF,.,.,TRBV29-1,TRBJ2-5
TGTGCCAGCAGCTCCTCCACTAGCGGGAGTTACAATGAGCAGTTCTTC,CASSSSTSGSYNEQFF,TRBD2,once,TRBV7-8,TRBJ2-1
TGTGCCAGCAAAGATGGGGGGGGCAGGGACGAGCAGTACTTC,CASKDGGGRDEQYF,.,.,TRBV21-1,TRBJ2-7
TGTGCCAGCAGCTTAGTAACTAGCGCGTACAATGAGCAGTTCTTC,CASSLVTSAYNEQFF,TRBD2,.,TRBV7-2,TRBJ2-1
TGTGCCAGCACCGGGGGGTATAGCGGGGGGCGGGATACGCAGTATTTT,CASTGGYSGGRDTQYF,TRBD2,.,TRBV11-2,TRBJ2-3
TGTGCCAGCAGTTTAGGGTCAGGATACACCGGGGAGCTGTTTTTT,CASSLGSGYTGELFF,.,.,TRBV27,TRBJ2-2
TGCGCCAGCAGCCTTGGGACTACAGTCTCAGAGACCCAGTACTTC,CASSLGTTVSETQYF,TRBD2,.,TRBV4-1,TRBJ2-5
TGTGCCAGCAGCTACCCGGAGACTGAAGCTTTCTTT,CASSYPETEAFF,.,few,TRBV5-6,TRBJ1-1
TGCGCCAGCAGCCAACGGACAGGGGGGGGCGCAGATACGCAGTATTTT,CASSQRTGGGADTQYF,TRBD1,.,TRBV4-3,TRBJ2-3
TGTGCCAGCAAGTCCAGCGCAAATGAAAAACTGTTTTTT,CASKSSANEKLFF,.,few,TRBV7-2,TRBJ1-4
TGTGCCAGCAGCGACGGGTACGGGGAGGGGGATGGCTACACCTTC,CASSDGYGEGDGYTF,.,.,TRBV7-2,TRBJ1-2
TGCGCCAGCAGCCAAGTTGTAGGCACAGATACGCAGTATTTT,CASSQVVGTDTQYF,.,.,TRBV4-3,TRBJ2-3
TGTGCCAGTACCATAGGGGACACTGAAGCTTTCTTT,CASTIGDTEAFF,.,.,TRBV19,TRBJ1-1
TGTGCCAGGGGCCTAACAGGGAGTGAAGAGACCCAGTACTTC,CARGLTGSEETQYF,.,.,TRBV19,TRBJ2-5
TGTGCCAGCAGCCACGAGACAAGAACTAACACTGAAGCTTTCTTT,CASSHETRTNTEAFF,.,.,TRBV13,TRBJ1-1
TGTGCCAGCAGTCTACAGGGCAGCACAGATACGCAGTATTTT,CASSLQGSTDTQYF,.,once,TRBV6-6,TRBJ2-3
TGTGCCAGCAGTTTAGTAGTAGTACAGGGCGACGGCTACGAGCAGTACTTC,CASSLVVVQGDGYEQYF,.,.,TRBV28,TRBJ2-7
TGTGCCAGCAGCTCTCCTTGGGGGGGAAATGAGCAGTTCTTC,CASSSPWGGNEQFF,TRBD2,.,TRBV11-2,TRBJ2-1
TGTGCCAGCAGGCCGGCGGGAGGGCCAGTCAATGAGCAGTTCTTC,CASRPAGGPVNEQFF,TRBD2,.,TRBV27,TRBJ2-1
TGCGCCAGCAGCCAAGATCTTGGGAGGAACACCCTCTCTGGGGCCAACGTCCTGACTTTC,CASSQDLGRNTLSGANVLTF,.,.,TRBV4-3,TRBJ2-6
TGTGCCAGCAGCTTAGGGCTGAACATGAACACTGAAGCTTTCTTT,CASSLGLNMNTEAFF,.,.,TRBV13,TRBJ1-1
TGCGCCAGCAGCCAAGGAATAATCGTAACAGGGATGAACACTGAAGCTTTCTTT,CASSQGIIVTGMNTEAFF,.,.,TRBV4-1,TRBJ1-1
TGTGCTAGCAGCTTAGGGTCGGGGAACACCATATATTTT,CASSLGSGNTIYF,.,.,TRBV7-7,TRBJ1-3
TGTGCCAGCAGTGGGCGACACACGATGAACACTGAAGCTTTCTTT,CASSGRHTMNTEAFF,.,.,TRBV2,TRBJ1-1
TGCGCCAGCAGCTCCGGGACAGGGGAAGAGCAGTACTTC,CASSSGTGEEQYF,TRBD1,.,TRBV4-1,TRBJ2-7
TGTGCCTGGAGGGACTTTTACGAAGCTTTCTTT,CAWRDFYEAFF,.,.,TRBV30,TRBJ1-1
TGTGCCAGCAGTGCCGGGACACAAGAGACCCAGTACTTC,CASSAGTQETQYF,.,once,TRBV6-5,TRBJ2-5
TGTGCAAGTCGCTTGTTTCCAGGGATCTCCTACAATGAGCAGTTCTTC,CASRLFPGISYNEQFF,.,.,TRBV12-2,TRBJ2-1